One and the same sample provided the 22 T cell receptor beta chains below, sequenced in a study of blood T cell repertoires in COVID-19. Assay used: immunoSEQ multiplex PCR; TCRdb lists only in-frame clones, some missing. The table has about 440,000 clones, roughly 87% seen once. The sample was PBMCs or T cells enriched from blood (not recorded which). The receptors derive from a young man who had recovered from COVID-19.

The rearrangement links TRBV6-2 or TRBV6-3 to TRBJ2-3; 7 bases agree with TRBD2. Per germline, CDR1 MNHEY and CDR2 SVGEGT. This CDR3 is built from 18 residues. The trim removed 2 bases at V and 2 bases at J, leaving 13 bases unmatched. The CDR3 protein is CASSYRFPAGSPTDTQYF. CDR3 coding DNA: TGTGCCAGCAGTTACAGGTTCCCAGCGGGATCCCCCACAGATACGCAGTATTTT.

CDR3 region: CASSLPASRGRLGNTEAFF. In DNA, the CDR3 is TGTGCCAGCAGCTTACCAGCATCAAGGGGGCGGTTGGGGAACACTGAAGCTTTCTTT. The chain couples TRBV7-7 to TRBJ1-1; the match to TRBD1 covers 7 bases. This CDR3 region has 19 residues. Germline-derived CDR1 and CDR2 are SSHAT and FNYEAQ (reference sequence). V shed 2 bases and J 1 base; nucleotides not matched to a gene: 16.

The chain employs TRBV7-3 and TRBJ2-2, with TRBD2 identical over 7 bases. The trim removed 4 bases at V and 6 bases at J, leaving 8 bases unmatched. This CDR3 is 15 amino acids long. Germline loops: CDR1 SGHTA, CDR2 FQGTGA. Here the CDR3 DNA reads TGTGCCAGCAGCTCTGAGGGAGGGTATGCCGGGGAGCTGTTTTTT. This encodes CASSSEGGYAGELFF.

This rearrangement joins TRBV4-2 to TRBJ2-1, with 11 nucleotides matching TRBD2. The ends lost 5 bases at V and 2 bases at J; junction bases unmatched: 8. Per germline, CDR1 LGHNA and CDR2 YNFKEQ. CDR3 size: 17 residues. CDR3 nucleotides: TGTGCCAGCAGCTTAGATATGACTAGCGGGACCTACAATGAGCAGTTCTTC. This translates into CASSLDMTSGTYNEQFF.

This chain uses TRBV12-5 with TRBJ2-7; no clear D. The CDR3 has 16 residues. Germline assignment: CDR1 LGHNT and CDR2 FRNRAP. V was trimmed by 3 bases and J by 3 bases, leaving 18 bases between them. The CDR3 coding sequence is TGTGCTAGTGGTTTTGGTTTTGGTGAGGTTTTCTACGAGCAGTACTTC. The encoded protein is CASGFGFGEVFYEQYF.

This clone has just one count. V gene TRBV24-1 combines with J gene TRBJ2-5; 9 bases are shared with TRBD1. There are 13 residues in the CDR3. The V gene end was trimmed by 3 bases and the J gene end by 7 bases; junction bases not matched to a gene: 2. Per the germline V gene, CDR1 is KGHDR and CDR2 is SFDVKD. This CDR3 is CATSDDRGGTQYF. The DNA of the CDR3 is TGTGCCACCAGTGATGACAGGGGGGGGACCCAGTACTTC.

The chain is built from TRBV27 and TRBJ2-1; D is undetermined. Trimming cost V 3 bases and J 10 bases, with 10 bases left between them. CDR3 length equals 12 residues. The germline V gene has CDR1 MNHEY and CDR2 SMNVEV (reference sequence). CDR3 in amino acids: CASSFPAGEQFF. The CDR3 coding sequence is TGTGCCAGCAGTTTCCCGGCAGGCGAGCAGTTCTTC.

The DNA for the CDR3 is TGTGCCAGCAGTGCATACAGGAACACTGAAGCTTTCTTT. It translates to CASSAYRNTEAFF. The gene calls are TRBV25-1 and TRBJ1-1; D is unclear. V was shortened by 4 bases and J by 1 base, with 7 bases between the two germline ends. This CDR3 has 13 residues. CDR1 is MGHDK and CDR2 is SYGVNS in the germline V gene.

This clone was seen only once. The CDR3 sequence: CASSTSPDRGDYPSYEQYF. As DNA, the CDR3 is TGTGCCAGCAGTACCTCTCCGGACAGGGGGGATTACCCTTCCTACGAGCAGTACTTC. V usage is TRBV21-1 and J usage is TRBJ2-7; the listed D gene, TRBD1, was not tested against the DNA. TRBV21-1 is termed a pseudogene. The CDR3 consists of 19 residues.

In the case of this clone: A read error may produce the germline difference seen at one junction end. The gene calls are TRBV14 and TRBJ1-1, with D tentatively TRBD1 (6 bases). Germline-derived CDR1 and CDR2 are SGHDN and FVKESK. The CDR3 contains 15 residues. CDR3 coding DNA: TGTGCCAGCAGCCCTCCGGGGACATTAAACATTGAAGCTTTCTTT. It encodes CASSPPGTLNIEAFF.

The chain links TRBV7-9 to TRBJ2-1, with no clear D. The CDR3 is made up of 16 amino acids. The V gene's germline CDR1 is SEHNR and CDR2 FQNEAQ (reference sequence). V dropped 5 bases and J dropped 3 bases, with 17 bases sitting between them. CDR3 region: CASSTLPSPYYNEQFF. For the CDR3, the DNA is TGTGCCAGCAGCACCCTTCCGTCCCCCTACTACAATGAGCAGTTCTTC.

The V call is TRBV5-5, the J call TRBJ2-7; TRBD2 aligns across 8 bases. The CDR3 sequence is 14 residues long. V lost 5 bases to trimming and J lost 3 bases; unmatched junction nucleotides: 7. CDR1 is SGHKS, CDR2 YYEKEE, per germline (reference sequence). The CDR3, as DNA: TGTGCCAGCAGTCGCGGACTAGCAGTCTACGAGCAGTACTTC. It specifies CASSRGLAVYEQYF.

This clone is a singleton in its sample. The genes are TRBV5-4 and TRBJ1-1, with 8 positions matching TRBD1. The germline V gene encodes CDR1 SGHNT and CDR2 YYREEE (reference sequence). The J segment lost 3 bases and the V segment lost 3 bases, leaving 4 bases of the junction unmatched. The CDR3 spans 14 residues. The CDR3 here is CASSSGGADTEAFF. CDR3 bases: TGTGCCAGCAGCTCAGGGGGCGCCGACACTGAAGCTTTCTTT.

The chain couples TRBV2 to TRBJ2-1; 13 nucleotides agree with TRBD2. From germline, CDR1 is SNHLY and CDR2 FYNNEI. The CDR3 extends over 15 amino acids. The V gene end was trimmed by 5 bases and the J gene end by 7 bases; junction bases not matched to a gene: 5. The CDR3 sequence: CASSWTSGSNNEQFF. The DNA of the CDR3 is TGTGCCAGCAGTTGGACTAGCGGGAGTAATAATGAGCAGTTCTTC.

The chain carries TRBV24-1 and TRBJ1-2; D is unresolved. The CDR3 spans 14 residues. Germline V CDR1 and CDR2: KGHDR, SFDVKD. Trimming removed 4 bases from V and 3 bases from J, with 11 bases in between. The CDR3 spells CATSDHDGYYGYTF. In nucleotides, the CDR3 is TGTGCCACCAGTGACCATGACGGGTACTATGGCTACACCTTC.

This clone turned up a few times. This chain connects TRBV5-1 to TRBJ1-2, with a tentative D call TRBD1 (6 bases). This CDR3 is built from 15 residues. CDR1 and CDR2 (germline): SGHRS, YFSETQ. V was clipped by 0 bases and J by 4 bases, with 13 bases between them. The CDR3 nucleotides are TGCGCCAGCAGCTTGGAGGGCGGGGGCTCCTATGGCTACACCTTC. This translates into CASSLEGGGSYGYTF.

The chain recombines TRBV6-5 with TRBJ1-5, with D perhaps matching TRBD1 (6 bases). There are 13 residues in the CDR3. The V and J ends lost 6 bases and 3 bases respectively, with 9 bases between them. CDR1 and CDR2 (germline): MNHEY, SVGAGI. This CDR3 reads CASRWTDNQPQHF. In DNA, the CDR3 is TGTGCCAGCAGGTGGACAGACAATCAGCCCCAGCATTTT.

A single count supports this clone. CDR3 nucleotides: TGTGCCAGCAGTCCCCGGGGGTATGGCTACACCTTC. It translates to CASSPRGYGYTF. The chain uses TRBV6-5 and TRBJ1-2, with a tentative D call TRBD1 (5 bases). CDR3 length: 12 amino acids. CDR1 and CDR2 (germline): MNHEY, SVGAGI. Trimming took 5 bases from V and 5 from J, leaving 9 bases between them.

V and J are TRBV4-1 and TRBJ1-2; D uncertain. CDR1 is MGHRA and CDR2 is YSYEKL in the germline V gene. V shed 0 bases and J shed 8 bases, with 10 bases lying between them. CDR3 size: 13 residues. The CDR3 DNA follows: TGCGCCAGCAGCCAAGACGCCGGAGGCGGCTACACCTTC. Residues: CASSQDAGGGYTF.

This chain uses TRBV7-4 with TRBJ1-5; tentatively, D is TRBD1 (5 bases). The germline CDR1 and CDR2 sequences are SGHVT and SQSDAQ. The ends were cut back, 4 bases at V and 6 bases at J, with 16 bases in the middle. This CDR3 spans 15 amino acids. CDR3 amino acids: CASSYQGGCGQPQHF. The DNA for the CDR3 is TGTGCCAGCAGCTACCAGGGTGGATGTGGTCAGCCCCAGCATTTT. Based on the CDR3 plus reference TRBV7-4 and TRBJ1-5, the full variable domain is GAGVSQSPRYKVAKRGRDVALRCDSISGHVTLYWYRQTLGQGSEVLTYSQSDAQRDKSGRPSGRFSAERPERSVSTLKIQRTEQGDSAVYLCASSYQGGCGQPQHFGDGTRLSIL.

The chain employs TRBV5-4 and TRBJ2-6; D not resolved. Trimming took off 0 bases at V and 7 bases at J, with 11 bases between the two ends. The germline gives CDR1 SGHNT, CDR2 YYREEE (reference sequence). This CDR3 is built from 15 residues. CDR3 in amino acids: CASSLDQVPANVLTF. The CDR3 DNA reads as TGTGCCAGCAGCTTGGATCAGGTCCCCGCCAACGTCCTGACTTTC.

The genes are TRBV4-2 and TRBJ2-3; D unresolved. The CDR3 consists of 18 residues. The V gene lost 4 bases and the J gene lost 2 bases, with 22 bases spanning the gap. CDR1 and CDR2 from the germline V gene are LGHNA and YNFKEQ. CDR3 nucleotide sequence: TGTGCCAGCAGCCGCAAAGCACAGAGCCTCACTTCCACAGATACGCAGTATTTT. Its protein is CASSRKAQSLTSTDTQYF.